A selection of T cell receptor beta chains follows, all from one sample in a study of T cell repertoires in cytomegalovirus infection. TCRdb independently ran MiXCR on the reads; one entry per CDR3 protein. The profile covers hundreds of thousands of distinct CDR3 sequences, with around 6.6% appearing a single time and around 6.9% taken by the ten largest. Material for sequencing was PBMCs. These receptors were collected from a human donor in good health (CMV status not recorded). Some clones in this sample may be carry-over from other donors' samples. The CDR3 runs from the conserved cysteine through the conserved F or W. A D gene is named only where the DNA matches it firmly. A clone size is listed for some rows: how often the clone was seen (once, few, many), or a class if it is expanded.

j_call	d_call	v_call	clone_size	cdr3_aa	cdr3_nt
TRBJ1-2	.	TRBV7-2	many	CASSPESAGYGYTF	TGTGCCAGCAGCCCGGAAAGCGCAGGCTATGGCTACACCTTC
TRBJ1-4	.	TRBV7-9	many	CASSPGQYNEKLFF	TGTGCCAGCAGCCCAGGACAGTACAATGAAAAACTGTTTTTT
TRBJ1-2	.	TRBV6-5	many	CASSQLQGTSNYGYTF	TGTGCCAGCAGTCAATTACAGGGCACATCTAACTATGGCTACACCTTC
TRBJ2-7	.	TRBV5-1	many	CASSSEWEQYF	TGCGCCAGCAGCTCAGAATGGGAGCAGTACTTC
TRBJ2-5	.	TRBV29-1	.	CSVRGVTQETQYF	TGCAGCGTGAGAGGGGTTACCCAAGAGACCCAGTACTTC
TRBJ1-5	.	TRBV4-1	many	CASSQDRDRPQHF	TGCGCCAGCAGCCAAGATAGGGACCGGCCCCAGCATTTT
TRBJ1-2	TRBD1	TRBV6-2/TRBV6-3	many	CASTIPGQGYGYTF	TGTGCCAGCACTATTCCGGGACAGGGGTATGGCTACACCTTC
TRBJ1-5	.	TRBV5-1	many	CASRERADQPQHF	TGCGCCAGCAGGGAGAGGGCCGATCAGCCCCAGCATTTT
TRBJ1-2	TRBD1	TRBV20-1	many	CSASTWTGGVDGYTF	TGCAGTGCTTCTACTTGGACAGGGGGCGTAGATGGCTACACCTTC
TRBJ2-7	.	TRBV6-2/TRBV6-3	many	CASSYGTLSYEQYF	TGTGCCAGCAGTTACGGGACTCTCTCCTACGAGCAGTACTTC
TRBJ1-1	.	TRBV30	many	CAWSVGANTEAFF	TGTGCCTGGAGTGTCGGGGCGAACACTGAAGCTTTCTTT
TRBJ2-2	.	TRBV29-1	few	CSVEPNTNTGELFF	TGCAGCGTTGAACCCAATACGAACACCGGGGAGCTGTTTTTT
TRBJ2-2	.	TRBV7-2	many	CASSGSTLTGELFF	TGTGCCAGCAGCGGGTCTACTCTTACCGGGGAGCTGTTTTTT
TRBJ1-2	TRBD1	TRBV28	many	CASSFSDRRVHGYTF	TGTGCCAGCAGTTTCTCGGACAGGAGGGTTCATGGCTACACCTTC
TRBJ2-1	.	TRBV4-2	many	CASSQDAGLAGNEQFF	TGTGCCAGCAGCCAAGACGCCGGGCTAGCCGGCAATGAGCAGTTCTTC
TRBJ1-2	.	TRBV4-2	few	CASSIQGGANYGYTF	TGTGCCAGCAGCATACAGGGTGGGGCTAACTATGGCTACACCTTC
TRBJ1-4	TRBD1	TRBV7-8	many	CASSFGTGNEKLFF	TGTGCCAGCAGCTTCGGGACAGGGAATGAAAAACTGTTTTTT
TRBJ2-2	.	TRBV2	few	CASDSAGTTTGELFF	TGTGCCAGTGACTCGGCGGGGACAACCACCGGGGAGCTGTTTTTT
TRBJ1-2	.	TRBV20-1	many	CSARDWSALIDYGYTF	TGCAGTGCTAGAGATTGGAGTGCGTTAATCGACTATGGCTACACCTTC
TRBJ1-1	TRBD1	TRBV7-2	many	CASSLGRTGGPRPTEAFF	TGTGCCAGCAGCTTAGGACGGACAGGGGGCCCCCGACCCACTGAAGCTTTCTTT
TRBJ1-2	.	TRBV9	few	CASTPGTTPTNYGYTF	TGTGCCAGCACCCCTGGAACGACACCCACTAACTATGGCTACACCTTC
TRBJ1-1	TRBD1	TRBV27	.	CASSRSGGLAVAFF	TGTGCCAGCAGCCGCTCAGGGGGTCTCGCCGTAGCTTTCTTT
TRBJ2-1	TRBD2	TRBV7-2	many	CASSASGGSSYNEQFF	TGTGCCAGCAGCGCGAGCGGGGGGAGCTCCTACAATGAGCAGTTCTTC
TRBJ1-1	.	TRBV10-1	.	CASSDWNAEAFF	TGCGCCAGCAGTGATTGGAACGCTGAAGCTTTCTTT
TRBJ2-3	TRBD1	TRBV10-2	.	CASSWDRGQSRDTQYF	TGCGCCAGCAGTTGGGACAGGGGGCAATCAAGAGATACGCAGTATTTT
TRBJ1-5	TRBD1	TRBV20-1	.	CSARKLRRTGGLMTQPQHF	TGCAGTGCTAGAAAGCTTCGAAGGACAGGGGGCCTAATGACTCAGCCCCAGCATTTT
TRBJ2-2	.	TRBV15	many	CATSRAENTGELFF	TGTGCCACCAGCAGAGCAGAAAACACCGGGGAGCTGTTTTTT
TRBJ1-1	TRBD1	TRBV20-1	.	CSARGVTGSSTEAFF	TGCAGTGCTAGAGGTGTGACAGGGTCCTCCACTGAAGCTTTCTTT
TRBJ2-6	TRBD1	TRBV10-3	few	CATTGTGANVLTF	TGTGCCACGACAGGGACTGGGGCCAACGTCCTGACTTTC